This T cell receptor (beta chain) was sequenced in a study of cytomegalovirus exposure and HLA in healthy donors. Study outcomes and limitations: Immune exposure information comprised only CMV serostatus.

This clone showed up just a few times. Its antigen is still unknown. The CDR3 spans 17 residues. The PCR contained 60 Vbeta and 13 Jbeta primers. Generated by immunoSEQ multiplex PCR, the TCRdb table keeps only in-frame clones and is missing some. This table holds around 140,000 clones, 75% to 80% found once. Sample: PBMCs. The rearrangement uses TRBV21-1 and TRBJ1-6; the table's TRBD1 call for D was not verified on the DNA. TRBV21-1 is shown as a pseudogene. This receptor was obtained from a male donor in good health and CMV-seronegative. The CDR3 sequence: CASSNGWQGSYNSPLHF. The CDR3 nucleotides are TGTGCCAGCAGCAATGGTTGGCAGGGTTCCTATAATTCACCCCTCCACTTT.